This T cell receptor (beta chain) was retrieved from a study of early T cells in non-severe SARS-CoV-2 infection. About the study: With bulk RNA from unsorted whole blood as input, sequencing yielded unpaired chains. Overall study findings and caveats: CD4 and private specificities were missed by VDJdb matching, which favored anti-spike CD8 responses.

TCRdb processed the 5' RACE reads anew with MiXCR; each CDR3 protein has one entry. The data contain about 60,000 distinct CDR3 sequences, roughly 13% of them singletons. The CDR3 extends over 12 amino acids. The V end lost 5 bases, the J end lost 2 bases, and 5 bases lay between the germline ends. This clonotype was counted only a few times. What it binds is not known. The chain carries TRBV12-3 or TRBV12-4 and TRBJ2-3; D gene unclear. The clonotype originates from an adult who was a healthcare worker with PCR-confirmed SARS-CoV-2 infection or an uninfected control (not recorded which). Source material: whole blood. The CDR3 reads CASSALTDTQYF. The CDR3 coding sequence is TGTGCCAGCAGTGCCCTCACAGATACGCAGTATTTT.